One and the same sample provided the 4 T cell receptor beta chains below, sequenced in a study of blood T cell repertoires in COVID-19. Profiled with immunoSEQ multiplex PCR; TCRdb holds only in-frame clones, not every one. The sample comprises tens of thousands of clones, roughly 89% of which are singletons, and roughly 9% rests with the top ten. The material sequenced was peripheral blood. These receptors were obtained from a human donor with active COVID-19. The donor label of this sample is uncertain.

This clone has only one observation. CDR3 loop: CASSFSRSYNEQFF. The CDR3 bases are TGTGCCAGCAGCTTCTCTCGCTCCTACAATGAGCAGTTCTTC. This chain connects TRBV7-9 to TRBJ2-1; D gene unclear. This CDR3 spans 14 amino acids. The germline gives CDR1 SEHNR, CDR2 FQNEAQ (reference sequence). V shed 3 bases and J shed 0 bases, with 6 bases lying between them.

This clone was detected only once. The rearrangement joins TRBV5-4 to TRBJ2-1, with TRBD2 matching over 7 bases. This CDR3 contains 15 residues. J gave up 5 bases and V 4 bases, and 9 bases lay outside the gene matches. Germline assignment: CDR1 SGHNT and CDR2 YYREEE (reference sequence). CDR3 in DNA: TGTGCCAGCAGCGGAAAGCGGGATCCCCACAATGAGCAGTTCTTC. Residues: CASSGKRDPHNEQFF.

CDR3 sequence: CSARVESLFF. For the CDR3, the DNA is TGCAGTGCTAGAGTGGAGAGCCTGTTCTTC. The rearrangement joins TRBV20-1 to TRBJ2-1; D remains ambiguous. The CDR3 contains 10 residues. V lost 1 base and J 15 bases, leaving 10 bases between the germline ends. The germline gives CDR1 DFQATT, CDR2 SNEGSKA (reference sequence).

V and J are TRBV6-1 and TRBJ1-2; possible D gene TRBD1, 6 bases. The CDR3 contains 15 residues. V lost 3 bases to trimming and J lost 4 bases, with 15 bases between them. CDR1 is MNHNS, CDR2 SASEGT, per germline. The CDR3 DNA reads as TGTGCCAGCAGTGACCTAGGGGGACGGTCCTATGGCTACACCTTC. Protein: CASSDLGGRSYGYTF.